This TCR beta chain was profiled in a study of T-cell memory formation after mild COVID-19. This clonotype was picked up a small number of times. The antigen remains undetermined. TCRdb passed the 5' RACE reads through MiXCR, listing each CDR3 protein once. Here the sample spans about 280,000 distinct CDR3 sequences, around 8% being singletons. Study-level results: Proof of SARS-CoV-2 specificity was absent for the second-wave clones that crested on day 37.

The sequence was collected from a man between 18 and 29 years old who had mild COVID-19 (a few samples of this study predate the infection). Cell type and time point are not known. What was sequenced was PBMCs or a T cell subset sorted from them (not recorded which).

The CDR3 loop reads CASSASGPYEQYF. The DNA for the CDR3 is TGTGCCAGTAGTGCCTCCGGCCCCTACGAGCAGTACTTC. The gene calls are TRBV19 and TRBJ2-7, with no clear D. Per the germline V gene, CDR1 is LNHDA and CDR2 is SQIVND (reference sequence). V lost 5 bases to trimming and J lost 2 bases, with 10 bases between them. The CDR3 length is 13 residues. The full variable domain, with the rest looked up from reference TRBV19 and TRBJ2-7, is DGGITQSPKYLFRKEGQNVTLSCEQNLNHDAMYWYRQDPGQGLRLIYYSQIVNDFQKGDIAEGYSVSREKKESFPLTVTSAQKNPTAFYLCASSASGPYEQYFGPGTRLTVT.